This is a list of T cell receptor beta chains from one sample in a study of monozygotic twins with inflammatory bowel disease. TCRdb re-called the 5' RACE reads; one entry per CDR3 protein, DNA not given. This sample's clone table lists just over 300,000 distinct CDR3 sequences. The sequenced sample consisted of blood. Receptors were obtained from a human donor with ulcerative colitis or Crohn's disease, or a healthy co-twin of an affected twin (not recorded which). Both conserved end residues are part of each CDR3. Clone size appears in some rows only: once, few, many, or a class for an expanded clone.

v_gene,j_gene,abundance,CDR3aa
TRBV5-6,TRBJ2-1,NA,CASSLVGSEQFF
TRBV12-3/TRBV12-4,TRBJ1-1,medium-sized,CASSQGPSTEAFF
TRBV7-9,TRBJ1-1,NA,CASSGHRRVTEAFF
TRBV27,TRBJ2-1,NA,CASSLSFYNEQFF
TRBV7-9,TRBJ2-1,NA,CASSYRDNANGEQFF
TRBV27,TRBJ2-7,NA,CASSRGGLHSYEQYF
TRBV5-5,TRBJ1-6,NA,CASSLGRQGPWNSPLHF
TRBV6-5,TRBJ2-7,NA,CASRYKIGGDTYEQYF
TRBV7-9,TRBJ2-3,NA,CASSPRGQGAADTQYF
TRBV5-8,TRBJ2-5,NA,CASSFRVPETQYF
TRBV6-2/TRBV6-3,TRBJ1-5,NA,CASSYGGTGGNIGNQPQHF
TRBV6-2/TRBV6-3,TRBJ1-5,NA,CASRTVQGRNQPQHF
TRBV13,TRBJ1-1,NA,CASSLVVRGLYTEAFF
TRBV7-2,TRBJ2-1,NA,CASSLETTSRHNEQFF
TRBV11-2,TRBJ2-2,NA,CASNQQGVAGELFF
TRBV28,TRBJ2-2,NA,CASNVAGGAGELFF
TRBV29-1,TRBJ1-1,NA,CSVLTQGMNTEAFF
TRBV20-1,TRBJ1-2,NA,CSAAEGGGSGYTF
TRBV24-1,TRBJ2-2,NA,CATSELGRNTGELFF
TRBV6-1,TRBJ2-1,NA,CASRSLGGANNEQFF
TRBV12-3/TRBV12-4,TRBJ2-3,NA,CASSTAGVGADTQYF
TRBV7-3,TRBJ2-7,NA,CASSPRVTGWDEQYF
TRBV5-6,TRBJ1-3,NA,CASSFRRTGHPETKDRGNTIYF
TRBV7-2,TRBJ2-3,NA,CASSSYSGGHTDTQYF
TRBV30,TRBJ1-5,NA,CAWGGQSNQPQHF
TRBV6-5,TRBJ2-7,NA,CASSYRDRGSYEQYF
TRBV20-1,TRBJ2-7,NA,CSATRSYEQYF
TRBV5-1,TRBJ2-3,NA,CASSLEPGDTQYF
TRBV29-1,TRBJ2-1,NA,CSVEESRTPYNEQFF
TRBV15,TRBJ1-6,NA,CATSSIRRSSYNSPLHF